This TCR beta chain was sequenced in a study of Ad26.COV2.S vaccination and SARS-CoV-2 variants. Documented treatment: around 19 received Ad26.COV2.S at low or high dose, single or two shots; 5 received placebo; per-sample allocation not given. Sample collection was performed on day 63 after the first vaccine or placebo injection. The assay was immunoSEQ multiplex PCR, and TCRdb's table has in-frame clones only and misses some. Among hundreds of thousands of clones, more than 80% were seen once, and the ten largest hold approximately 1.5%. The CDR3 runs 14 residues. CDR1 SNHLY and CDR2 FYNNEI come from the germline V gene. Trimming cost V 3 bases and J 8 bases, with 11 bases left between them.

This TCR was sampled from a person aged 18-60 years who received the Ad26.COV2.S COVID-19 vaccine or a placebo. The chain uses TRBV2 and TRBJ1-6; a possible D gene is TRBD1 (5 bases). The sequencing used peripheral blood, collected in a trial of Ad26.COV2.S vaccine versus placebo. Written as DNA, the CDR3 is TGTGCCAGCAGTGAGCAGGGTCGGGATTCACCCCTCCACTTT. Encoded protein: CASSEQGRDSPLHF.